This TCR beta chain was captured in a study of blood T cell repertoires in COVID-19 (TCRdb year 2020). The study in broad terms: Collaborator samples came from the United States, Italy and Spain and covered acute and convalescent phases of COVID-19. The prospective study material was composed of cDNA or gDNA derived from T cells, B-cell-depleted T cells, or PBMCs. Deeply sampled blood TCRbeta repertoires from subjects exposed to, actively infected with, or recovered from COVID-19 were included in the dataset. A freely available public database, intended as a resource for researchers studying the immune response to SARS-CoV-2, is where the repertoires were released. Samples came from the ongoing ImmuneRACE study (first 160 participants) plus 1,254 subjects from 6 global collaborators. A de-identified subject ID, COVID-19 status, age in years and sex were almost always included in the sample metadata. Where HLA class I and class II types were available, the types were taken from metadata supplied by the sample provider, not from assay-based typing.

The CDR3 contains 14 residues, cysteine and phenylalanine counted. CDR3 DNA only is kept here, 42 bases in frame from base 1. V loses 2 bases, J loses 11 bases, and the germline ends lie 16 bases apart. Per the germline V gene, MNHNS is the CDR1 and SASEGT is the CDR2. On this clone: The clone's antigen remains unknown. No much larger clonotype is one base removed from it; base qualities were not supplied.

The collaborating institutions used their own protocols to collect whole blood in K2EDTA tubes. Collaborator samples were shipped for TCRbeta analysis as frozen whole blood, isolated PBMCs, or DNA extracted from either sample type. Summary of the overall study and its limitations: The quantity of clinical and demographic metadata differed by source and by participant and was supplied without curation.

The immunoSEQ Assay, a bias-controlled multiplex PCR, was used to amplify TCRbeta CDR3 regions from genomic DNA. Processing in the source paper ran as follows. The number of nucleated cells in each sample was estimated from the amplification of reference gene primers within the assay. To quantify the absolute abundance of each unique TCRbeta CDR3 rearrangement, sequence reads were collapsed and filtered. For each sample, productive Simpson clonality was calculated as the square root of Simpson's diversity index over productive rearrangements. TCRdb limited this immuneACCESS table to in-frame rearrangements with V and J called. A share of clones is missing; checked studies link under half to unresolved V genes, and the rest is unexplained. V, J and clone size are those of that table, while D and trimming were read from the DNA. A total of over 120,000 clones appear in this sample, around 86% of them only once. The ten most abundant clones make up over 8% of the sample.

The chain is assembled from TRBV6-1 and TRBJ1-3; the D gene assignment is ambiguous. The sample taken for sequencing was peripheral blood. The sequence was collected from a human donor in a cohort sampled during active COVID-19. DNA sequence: TGTGCCAGCAGTGAACGTCCCCAGGTGGGCGCCATATATTTT. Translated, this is CASSERPQVGAIYF.